The T cell receptor beta chain under discussion was sequenced for a study of neurological immune-mediated disorders. Regarding the study as a whole: The highest TCR clonal expansion occurred in HTLV-1-associated myelopathy; multiple sclerosis fell below healthy controls.

It was blood bank volunteers in Maryland, USA who made up the healthy controls. V was shortened by 0 bases and J by 2 bases, with 11 bases between the two germline ends. The V gene's germline CDR1 is SGHRS and CDR2 YFSETQ. This CDR3 contains 15 residues. This clonotype was detected many times. The antigen remains undetermined. The cDNA came from 5'RACE, which used 10-nucleotide random UMIs. TCRdb reprocessed the 5' RACE reads with MiXCR, giving one entry per CDR3 protein. Among about 79,000 distinct CDR3 sequences, 13% to 15% were seen once, and the ten largest hold 6% to 7%. This TCR was sampled from a woman aged 45-59 years in good health. The chain joins TRBV5-1 to TRBJ1-1; no clear D gene. The sample comprised PBMCs. CDR3 in amino acids: CASSLESRLNTEAFF. CDR3 DNA: TGCGCCAGCAGCTTGGAATCCAGACTAAACACTGAAGCTTTCTTT. Full variable domain (rest looked up from reference TRBV5-1 and TRBJ1-1): KAGVTQTPRYLIKTRGQQVTLSCSPISGHRSVSWYQQTPGQGLQFLFEYFSETQRNKGNFPGRFSGRQFSNSRSEMNVSTLELGDSALYLCASSLESRLNTEAFFGQGTRLTVV.